These 24 T cell receptor beta chains share one sample of origin, sequenced in a study of blood T cell repertoires in COVID-19. Here immunoSEQ multiplex PCR was the method, and the copy in TCRdb shows in-frame clones only, minus some. The table lists roughly 100,000 clones, approximately 90% of them singletons, with around 2% in the top ten. Material: peripheral blood. These receptors were taken from a human donor with active COVID-19. The donor label of this sample is uncertain.

V usage is TRBV27 and J usage is TRBJ1-6; D possibly corresponds to TRBD1 (6 bases). V was pared by 6 bases and J by 6 bases, with 18 bases between. The CDR3 sequence is 16 residues long. CDR1 and CDR2 (germline): MNHEY, SMNVEV (reference sequence). The CDR3 nucleotides read TGTGCCAGCAGATTTTACAGGGAACGCTTTAATTCACCCCTCCACTTT. Translated: CASRFYRERFNSPLHF.

This chain connects TRBV7-9 to TRBJ2-5; D possibly corresponds to TRBD2 (5 bases). The CDR3 loop spans 14 amino acids. The germline V and J ends were trimmed by 6 bases and 5 bases, with 16 bases remaining between them. The V gene's germline CDR1 is SEHNR and CDR2 FQNEAQ (reference sequence). The CDR3 sequence: CASSSAPSGETQYF. CDR3 DNA sequence: TGTGCCAGCAGTTCCGCTCCTTCGGGGGAGACCCAGTACTTC.

This chain uses TRBV23-1 with TRBJ1-5; tentatively, D is TRBD1 (6 bases). TRBV23-1 is an ORF, and what it does is uncertain. The CDR3 loop spans 16 amino acids. V lost 6 bases and J 3 bases, leaving 18 bases between the germline ends. CDR3 sequence: CASRKIRTVFNQPQHF. The CDR3 DNA sequence: TGCGCCAGCAGAAAAATCCGGACAGTGTTCAATCAGCCCCAGCATTTT.

This sequence joins TRBV12-2 and TRBJ2-3; the tabulated D call, TRBD2, remains unverified against the DNA. TRBV12-2 is a known pseudogene. The CDR3 sequence is 16 residues long. The CDR3 nucleotides are TGTGCAAGTCGCTCCCTCCGGAGGGAGAACCCAGATACGCAGTATTTT. Translation gives CASRSLRRENPDTQYF.

This chain uses TRBV12-3 or TRBV12-4 with TRBJ2-1; no definite D call. This CDR3 has 13 amino acids. The ends were cut back, 6 bases at V and 9 bases at J, with 15 bases in the middle. The CDR3 is CASSHLLEVEQFF. The CDR3 DNA sequence: TGTGCCAGCAGCCACCTCCTTGAGGTTGAGCAGTTCTTC.

This clone appeared a single time. The J gene is TRBJ2-2, the V gene TRBV4-3, with D unresolved. This CDR3 has 14 amino acids. V lost 0 bases and J lost 5, with 7 bases in between. Germline V CDR1 and CDR2: LGHNA, YSLEER. CDR3 in DNA: TGCGCCAGCAGCCAAGACCCCTATACCGGGGAGCTGTTTTTT. This codes for CASSQDPYTGELFF.

Only a few counts were recorded for this clone. The genes are TRBV4-2 and TRBJ2-6; D is unresolved. Germline values: CDR1 LGHNA, CDR2 YNFKEQ. The CDR3 spans 16 residues. Trimming stripped 3 bases from V and 0 bases from J, with 9 bases between. Here the CDR3 reads CASSQTLSSGANVLTF. The CDR3 region has the DNA TGTGCCAGCAGCCAGACTTTATCCTCTGGGGCCAACGTCCTGACTTTC.

This chain connects TRBV11-2 to TRBJ1-4; 9 nucleotides agree with TRBD1. The CDR3 is made up of 14 amino acids. V trimming: 5 bases; J trimming: 7 bases; junction bases outside the gene matches: 5. CDR1 SGHAT and CDR2 FQNNGV come from the germline V gene. The CDR3, as DNA: TGTGCCAGCAGCAAAACAGGGGGCGGTGAAAAACTGTTTTTT. Translation gives CASSKTGGGEKLFF.

The chain uses TRBV28 and TRBJ2-7; 9 bases are a match to TRBD1. V lost 6 bases to trimming and J lost 9 bases; unmatched junction nucleotides: 6. Per germline, CDR1 MDHEN and CDR2 SYDVKM. The CDR3 covers 12 residues. CDR3 nucleotides: TGTGCCAGCAGCCCGGGACAGGGCGGGCAGTACTTC. The encoded protein is CASSPGQGGQYF.

The rearrangement uses TRBV7-9 and TRBJ2-5; D is unclear. The germline V gene encodes CDR1 SEHNR and CDR2 FQNEAQ (reference sequence). The V end was cut by 3 bases, the J end by 5 bases, with 10 bases between. CDR3 size: 13 residues. CDR3 nucleotide sequence: TGTGCCAGCAGCTTCATCGGTGTGGAGACCCAGTACTTC. Protein sequence: CASSFIGVETQYF.

The V call is TRBV25-1, the J call TRBJ1-2; 8 bases match TRBD1. From germline, CDR1 is MGHDK and CDR2 SYGVNS. The CDR3 is 14 amino acids. J was trimmed by 2 bases and V by 2 bases; bases with no gene match: 1. The CDR3 coding sequence is TGTGCCAGCAGTGAAGACAGGGGCAACTATGGCTACACCTTC. Its protein is CASSEDRGNYGYTF.

This chain uses TRBV3-1 (or the pseudogene TRBV3-2) with TRBJ1-1; D uncertain. The CDR3 loop spans 13 amino acids. Per the germline V gene, CDR1 is LGHDT and CDR2 is YNNKEL (reference sequence). V was trimmed by 5 bases and J by 2 bases, leaving 9 bases between them. The chain's CDR3 is CASSGQFNTEAFF. For the CDR3, the DNA is TGTGCCAGCAGCGGCCAATTCAACACTGAAGCTTTCTTT.

V usage is TRBV1 and J usage is TRBJ2-7; the DNA was not used to check the table's D call, TRBD2. TRBV1 is a listed pseudogene. The CDR3 has 15 amino acids. This CDR3 reads CTSSQARTSGYEQYF. As DNA, the CDR3 is TGCACCAGCAGCCAAGCCCGGACTAGCGGGTACGAGCAGTACTTC.

The V call is TRBV27, the J call TRBJ2-7; 7 nucleotides agree with TRBD1. Trimming took 7 bases from V and 2 from J; bases not matched to a gene: 8. Germline CDR1 MNHEY, CDR2 SMNVEV (reference sequence). The CDR3 length is 14 residues. The CDR3 DNA reads as TGTGCCAGCAACCCCGCCGGGACAGCCTACGAGCAGTACTTC. Its protein product is CASNPAGTAYEQYF.

CDR3 in DNA: TGTGCCAGCAGCCAAGTAAGCACGGGGGTACCCGGGGAGCTGTTTTTT. Residues: CASSQVSTGVPGELFF. The chain is built from TRBV4-2 and TRBJ2-2; tentatively, D is TRBD2 (6 bases). V lost 1 base and J lost 6, with 15 bases in between. Germline V CDR1 and CDR2: LGHNA, YNFKEQ. CDR3 length: 16 amino acids.

This chain uses TRBV7-6 with TRBJ2-7, with no clear D. V shed 5 bases and J shed 3 bases, with 11 bases lying between them. CDR3 size: 13 residues. From germline, CDR1 is SGHVS and CDR2 FNYEAQ. The chain's CDR3 is CASSPGSNYEQYF. The CDR3 DNA reads TGTGCCAGCAGCCCCGGGTCCAACTACGAGCAGTACTTC.

The V gene is TRBV6-5, the J gene TRBJ2-7, with D perhaps TRBD1 (6 bases). The CDR3 totals 12 residues. Germline values: CDR1 MNHEY, CDR2 SVGAGI. V was trimmed by 7 bases and J by 6 bases, leaving 13 bases between them. CDR3 sequence (DNA): TGTGCCAGCACCAATTCACAGGGCGAGCAGTACTTC. It codes for CASTNSQGEQYF.

The V call is TRBV27, the J call TRBJ2-5; 7 bases match TRBD1. Losses at the gene ends were 9 bases for V and 5 bases for J; bases not matched to a gene: 12. Looked up from germline, CDR1 is MNHEY and CDR2 is SMNVEV (reference sequence). The CDR3 extends over 14 amino acids. The CDR3 DNA reads as TGTGCCAGTAAGAGGGGACAGTCATGGGAGACCCAGTACTTC. It is translated as CASKRGQSWETQYF.

CDR3 in DNA: TGTGCCAGCAGCCAAGAGGGAGTTTACAACGGTGAGCAGTTCTTC. Amino acid sequence: CASSQEGVYNGEQFF. V usage is TRBV3-1 (or the pseudogene TRBV3-2) and J usage is TRBJ2-1; tentatively, D is TRBD2 (5 bases). CDR3 length: 15 residues. Germline-derived CDR1 and CDR2 are LGHDT and YNNKEL (reference sequence). V lost 0 bases to trimming and J lost 9 bases, with 15 bases between them.

This chain connects TRBV5-1 to TRBJ2-5; 7 bases fit TRBD1. J was trimmed by 5 bases and V by 3 bases; bases with no gene match: 1. The CDR3 runs 12 residues. Germline lookup yields CDR1 SGHRS and CDR2 YFSETQ. DNA of the CDR3: TGCGCCAGCAGCTCACAGGGGGAGACCCAGTACTTC. Protein product: CASSSQGETQYF.

J is TRBJ2-3 and V is TRBV5-1, with 14 bases aligning to TRBD2. This CDR3 is built from 17 residues. The ends lost 4 bases at V and 0 bases at J; junction bases unmatched: 4. Germline assignment: CDR1 SGHRS and CDR2 YFSETQ. The CDR3 sequence: CASSVGTSGGSTDTQYF. The CDR3 DNA reads TGCGCCAGCAGCGTTGGGACTAGCGGGGGTAGCACAGATACGCAGTATTTT.

This clone has a single count. The genes are TRBV4-1 and TRBJ1-1, with D tentatively TRBD1 (6 bases). Germline V CDR1 and CDR2: MGHRA, YSYEKL. CDR3 length equals 14 residues. The V gene lost 1 base and the J gene lost 10 bases, with 16 bases spanning the gap. CDR3 DNA sequence: TGCGCCAGCAGCCAAGGGTCGGGGGGCTCGGGAGCTTTCTTT. Residues: CASSQGSGGSGAFF.

The chain uses TRBV10-3 and TRBJ1-5; tentative D call: TRBD1 (5 bases). V was cut by 1 base and J by 8 bases, with 12 bases left in between. The germline V gene has CDR1 ENHRY and CDR2 SYGVKD. This CDR3 region has 14 residues. This CDR3 is CAISELEGTEPQHF. The CDR3 DNA reads TGTGCCATCAGTGAGTTGGAGGGGACGGAGCCCCAGCATTTT.

The J gene is TRBJ2-5, the V gene TRBV27, with 14 bases lining up with TRBD2. J was trimmed by 5 bases and V by 10 bases; bases with no gene match: 9. CDR1 and CDR2 (germline): MNHEY, SMNVEV (reference sequence). This CDR3 has 15 amino acids. CDR3: CATQLTSGGAETQYF. DNA of the CDR3: TGTGCCACCCAGTTGACTAGCGGGGGGGCTGAGACCCAGTACTTC.